The 18 T cell receptor beta chains below all came from one sample that was sequenced in a study of OX40 agonist ivuxolimab in advanced cancers. Sequenced by immunoSEQ multiplex PCR; TCRdb stores in-frame clones only, minus some. The sample holds around 36,000 clones, roughly 87% seen once. The sequences come from CD4+ or CD8+ T cells sorted from blood, collected in a trial of the OX40 agonist ivuxolimab. The receptors here all came from an adult with an advanced solid tumor such as melanoma, head and neck, liver or kidney cancer.

The chain combines TRBV7-6 with TRBJ1-2; weak D call: TRBD1 (6 bases). Trimming removed 5 bases at V and 6 bases at J, with 19 bases between. The germline gives CDR1 SGHVS, CDR2 FNYEAQ. The CDR3 is 15 residues long. The CDR3 is CASSPDRLGGNGYTF. For the CDR3, the DNA is TGTGCCAGCAGCCCAGATCGTTTGGGGGGCAATGGCTACACCTTC.

This chain connects TRBV21-1 to TRBJ2-3. TRBV21-1 is a pseudogene segment. The CDR3 loop spans 11 amino acids. DNA of the CDR3: TGTGCCAGCAGCAGGGGTGATACGCAGTATTTT. Translation: CASSRGDTQYF.

The gene calls are TRBV25-1 and TRBJ1-1, with D possibly being TRBD1 (5 bases). Trimming cost V 3 bases and J 5 bases, with 10 bases left between them. Germline loops: CDR1 MGHDK, CDR2 SYGVNS. This CDR3 has 13 residues. In DNA form, the CDR3 reads TGTGCCAGCAGTGAGGGGGACCTAACTGAAGCTTTCTTT. Translation: CASSEGDLTEAFF.

The chain has TRBV30 and TRBJ1-1; the D gene is possibly TRBD1 (6 bases). From germline, CDR1 is GTSNPN and CDR2 SVGIG (reference sequence). There are 17 residues in the CDR3. Trimming cost V 2 bases and J 0 bases, with 19 bases left between them. The CDR3 coding sequence is TGTGCCTGGAGTAAGGACAGAGGGGTAGGGTTGAACACTGAAGCTTTCTTT. Translation: CAWSKDRGVGLNTEAFF. Combining the CDR3 with reference TRBV30 and TRBJ1-1 gives the whole variable domain SQTIHQWPATLVQPVGSPLSLECTVEGTSNPNLYWYRQAAGRGLQLLFYSVGIGQISSEVPQNLSASRPQDRQFILSSKKLLLSDSGFYLCAWSKDRGVGLNTEAFFGQGTRLTVV.

The chain links TRBV27 to TRBJ2-7, with D perhaps TRBD1 (7 bases). The germline V gene has CDR1 MNHEY and CDR2 SMNVEV (reference sequence). This CDR3 contains 16 residues. The V end lost 0 bases, the J end lost 4 bases, and 16 bases lay between the germline ends. For the CDR3, the DNA is TGTGCCAGCAGTTTATCGGAGGGGGACAGAGCTTACGAGCAGTACTTC. Translated: CASSLSEGDRAYEQYF.

The rearrangement uses TRBV5-4 and TRBJ1-6; no clear D. This CDR3 contains 16 residues. V gave up 2 bases and J gave up 7 bases, with 16 bases separating them. Germline CDR1 and CDR2: SGHNT and YYREEE (reference sequence). The CDR3, as DNA: TGTGCCAGCAGCTTACCCACGTCCGGACCAAATTCACCCCTCCACTTT. Encoded protein: CASSLPTSGPNSPLHF.

This chain uses TRBV25-1 with TRBJ2-5; D gene unclear. The CDR3 is 13 residues long. Deletions cut 3 bases from V and 4 bases from J, with 9 bases between. Germline V gives CDR1 MGHDK, CDR2 SYGVNS. CDR3 DNA sequence: TGTGCCAGCAGTGAGGATTATGGAGAGACCCAGTACTTC. The encoded protein is CASSEDYGETQYF.

V and J are TRBV6-5 and TRBJ1-5, with D perhaps TRBD1 (5 bases). The CDR3 runs to 13 residues. Per the germline V gene, CDR1 is MNHEY and CDR2 is SVGAGI. Trimming cost V 8 bases and J 2 bases, with 10 bases left between them. Written as DNA, the CDR3 is TGTGCCAGCCAGGTGGGGGGCAATCAGCCCCAGCATTTT. It specifies CASQVGGNQPQHF.

The chain carries TRBV4-2 and TRBJ2-1; D is unclear. The germline V and J ends were trimmed by 1 base and 5 bases, with 6 bases remaining between them. The CDR3 length is 13 residues. Germline CDR1 reads LGHNA; CDR2 reads YNFKEQ. CDR3 DNA: TGTGCCAGCAGCCAAGGCGGAAACAATGAGCAGTTCTTC. As protein: CASSQGGNNEQFF.

This clone was observed a few times. One end of the junction fails to match germline, which may point to a read error. The chain recombines TRBV4-1 with TRBJ1-2; D is undetermined. The germline CDR1 and CDR2 sequences are MGHRA and YSYEKL. There are 16 residues in the CDR3. CDR3 loop: CASRQVITELGWGYTF. Written as DNA, the CDR3 is TGCGCCAGCAGACAAGTGATCACAGAGCTGGGGTGGGGCTACACCTTC.

The rearrangement uses TRBV14 and TRBJ1-6; D ambiguous. Trimming stripped 0 bases from V and 4 bases from J, with 16 bases between. The CDR3 is 18 residues long. The germline gives CDR1 SGHDN, CDR2 FVKESK. CDR3 coding DNA: TGTGCCAGCAGCCAAGATCATGGCAGACCACCTTATAATTCACCCCTCCACTTT. Translation: CASSQDHGRPPYNSPLHF.

The V gene is TRBV30, the J gene TRBJ1-2; perhaps TRBD1 as D (5 bases). V lost 0 bases and J 4 bases, leaving 15 bases between the germline ends. The CDR3 length is 15 residues. The germline V gene encodes CDR1 GTSNPN and CDR2 SVGIG (reference sequence). CDR3 DNA: TGTGCCTGGAGTGTCCTACGGGGCAACCGCTATGGCTACACCTTC. It encodes CAWSVLRGNRYGYTF.

This sequence joins TRBV7-6 and TRBJ2-1, with TRBD2 identical over 8 bases. Germline CDR1 and CDR2: SGHVS and FNYEAQ. This CDR3 has 17 amino acids. J was trimmed by 6 bases and V by 1 base; bases with no gene match: 11. The CDR3 loop reads CASSLGSYGGGFNEQFF. In DNA form, the CDR3 reads TGTGCCAGCAGCTTAGGATCCTACGGGGGGGGCTTCAATGAGCAGTTCTTC.

The chain couples TRBV30 to TRBJ1-1; no reliable D call. The CDR3 is 13 amino acids. V lost 3 bases and J 6 bases, leaving 14 bases between the germline ends. CDR1 is GTSNPN, CDR2 SVGIG, per germline (reference sequence). The CDR3 sequence: CAWSFLVGSEAFF. As DNA, the CDR3 is TGTGCCTGGAGCTTCCTGGTGGGGTCTGAAGCTTTCTTT.

V usage is TRBV13 and J usage is TRBJ1-2; 10 nucleotides line up with TRBD1. CDR3 length: 16 residues. CDR1 is PRHDT and CDR2 is FYEKMQ in the germline V gene (reference sequence). The junction had 5 bases not matched to a gene; V was cut back by 0 bases and J by 4 bases. The CDR3 DNA sequence: TGTGCCAGCAGCTTAGGGGAGACAGGGGGCACCTATGGCTACACCTTC. Protein product: CASSLGETGGTYGYTF. The entire variable domain, with the rest obtained from reference TRBV13 and TRBJ1-2, is as follows: AAGVIQSPRHLIKEKRETATLKCYPIPRHDTVYWYQQGPGQDPQFLISFYEKMQSDKGSIPDRFSAQQFSDYHSELNMSSLELGDSALYFCASSLGETGGTYGYTFGSGTRLTVV.

This chain uses TRBV6-1 with TRBJ2-7; 12 bases are shared with TRBD2. The germline V gene encodes CDR1 MNHNS and CDR2 SASEGT. This CDR3 has 15 amino acids. V was pared by 6 bases and J by 5 bases, with 8 bases of the junction left unmatched. The CDR3 nucleotides are TGTGCCAGCAGCGATCTAGCGGGGGGGCTTAACGAGCAGTACTTC. This sequence encodes CASSDLAGGLNEQYF.

The chain has TRBV5-1 and TRBJ2-7, with D possibly being TRBD1 (6 bases). V was pared by 4 bases and J by 7 bases, with 15 bases between. Germline V lookup: CDR1 SGHRS, CDR2 YFSETQ. The CDR3 contains 13 residues. CDR3 protein: CASSDLDSPEQYF. CDR3 bases: TGCGCCAGCAGCGACCTGGACAGCCCGGAGCAGTACTTC.

The genes are TRBV21-1 and TRBJ1-2. TRBV21-1 is given as a pseudogene. This CDR3 has 16 amino acids. The CDR3 here is CASSKERPPVWYGYTF. For the CDR3, the DNA is TGTGCCAGCAGCAAAGAGAGGCCGCCGGTGTGGTATGGCTACACCTTC.